This is a list of T cell receptor beta chains from one sample in a study of cytomegalovirus exposure and HLA in healthy donors. Sequenced by immunoSEQ multiplex PCR; TCRdb stores in-frame clones only, minus some. The sample has under 140,000 clones; 76% are singletons. What was sequenced was PBMCs. Receptors originate from a man aged 25 to 45 in good health and CMV-seropositive. Both conserved end residues are part of each CDR3. The order of the fields is clone size, D gene, J gene, V gene, CDR3 length, CDR3 protein, CDR3 DNA. A D gene is named only where the DNA matches it firmly. Size is omitted from some rows. Given values are once, few, many or a class for expanded clones.

clone_size: -
d_call: TRBD2
j_call: TRBJ2-7
v_call: TRBV7-8
cdr3_length: 16
cdr3_aa: CASSSPSGGTFYEQYF
cdr3_nt: TGTGCCAGCAGCTCTCCTAGCGGGGGGACCTTCTACGAGCAGTACTTC

clone_size: -
d_call: -
j_call: TRBJ1-4
v_call: TRBV5-6
cdr3_length: 16
cdr3_aa: CASSSREGSTNEKLFF
cdr3_nt: TGTGCCAGCAGCTCCCGGGAAGGCTCAACTAATGAAAAACTGTTTTTT

clone_size: -
d_call: -
j_call: TRBJ2-7
v_call: TRBV15
cdr3_length: 14
cdr3_aa: CATSTGDTDYEQYF
cdr3_nt: TGTGCCACCAGCACCGGGGACACCGACTACGAGCAGTACTTC

clone_size: -
d_call: TRBD2
j_call: TRBJ2-7
v_call: TRBV19
cdr3_length: 14
cdr3_aa: CASSLGTSFREQYF
cdr3_nt: TGTGCCAGTAGCCTCGGGACTAGTTTCCGCGAGCAGTACTTC

clone_size: -
d_call: -
j_call: TRBJ2-3
v_call: TRBV9
cdr3_length: 15
cdr3_aa: CASSSRDFSTDTQYF
cdr3_nt: TGTGCCAGCAGCTCCCGGGACTTTAGCACAGATACGCAGTATTTT

clone_size: -
d_call: TRBD1
j_call: TRBJ2-1
v_call: TRBV29-1
cdr3_length: 14
cdr3_aa: CSAPGQVSYNEQFF
cdr3_nt: TGCAGCGCCCCGGGACAGGTCTCCTACAATGAGCAGTTCTTC

clone_size: -
d_call: -
j_call: TRBJ1-1
v_call: TRBV28
cdr3_length: 14
cdr3_aa: CASSLGHPNTEAFF
cdr3_nt: TGTGCCAGCAGTTTAGGACACCCGAACACTGAAGCTTTCTTT

clone_size: -
d_call: TRBD1
j_call: TRBJ1-1
v_call: TRBV28
cdr3_length: 17
cdr3_aa: CASTPEITETGGTEAFF
cdr3_nt: TGTGCCAGCACCCCCGAAATTACCGAGACAGGGGGGACTGAAGCTTTCTTT

clone_size: -
d_call: -
j_call: TRBJ1-1
v_call: TRBV10-3
cdr3_length: 13
cdr3_aa: CAISESGGVGAFF
cdr3_nt: TGTGCCATCAGTGAGTCAGGAGGGGTAGGGGCTTTCTTT

clone_size: -
d_call: TRBD2
j_call: TRBJ2-3
v_call: TRBV7-2
cdr3_length: 16
cdr3_aa: CASSPLAGGSTDTQYF
cdr3_nt: TGTGCCAGCAGCCCTTTAGCGGGGGGGAGCACAGATACGCAGTATTTT

clone_size: -
d_call: -
j_call: TRBJ2-1
v_call: TRBV2
cdr3_length: 15
cdr3_aa: CASNKDSSSYNEQFF
cdr3_nt: TGTGCCAGCAACAAGGACAGCAGCTCCTACAATGAGCAGTTCTTC

clone_size: -
d_call: -
j_call: TRBJ2-1
v_call: TRBV30
cdr3_length: 16
cdr3_aa: CAWSSQGLGSYNEQFF
cdr3_nt: TGTGCCTGGAGCTCCCAGGGGCTGGGCTCCTACAATGAGCAGTTCTTC

clone_size: -
d_call: -
j_call: TRBJ1-1
v_call: TRBV15
cdr3_length: 15
cdr3_aa: CATSSLRAAGTEAFF
cdr3_nt: TGTGCCACCAGCAGTCTTCGGGCCGCGGGAACTGAAGCTTTCTTT

clone_size: -
d_call: TRBD2
j_call: TRBJ2-7
v_call: TRBV9
cdr3_length: 16
cdr3_aa: CASSVGTSYISDEQYF
cdr3_nt: TGTGCCAGCAGCGTAGGGACTAGCTACATCTCGGACGAGCAGTACTTC

clone_size: -
d_call: TRBD2
j_call: TRBJ2-1
v_call: TRBV5-6
cdr3_length: 16
cdr3_aa: CASSLEARGGRNEQFF
cdr3_nt: TGTGCCAGCAGCTTGGAGGCGCGGGGGGGCCGGAATGAGCAGTTCTTC

clone_size: -
d_call: TRBD1
j_call: TRBJ2-7
v_call: TRBV28
cdr3_length: 15
cdr3_aa: CASSSAGQGSYEQYF
cdr3_nt: TGTGCCAGCAGTTCAGCGGGACAGGGCTCCTACGAGCAGTACTTC

clone_size: once
d_call: TRBD2
j_call: TRBJ2-1
v_call: TRBV12-5
cdr3_length: 15
cdr3_aa: CASGPGLAGDNEQFF
cdr3_nt: TGTGCTAGTGGCCCAGGACTAGCGGGGGACAATGAGCAGTTCTTC

clone_size: -
d_call: -
j_call: TRBJ2-3
v_call: TRBV7-2
cdr3_length: 12
cdr3_aa: CASSPSTDTQYF
cdr3_nt: TGTGCCAGCAGCCCGTCGACAGATACGCAGTATTTT

clone_size: -
d_call: -
j_call: TRBJ2-5
v_call: TRBV2
cdr3_length: 14
cdr3_aa: CASKRWQGQETQYF
cdr3_nt: TGTGCCAGCAAGAGGTGGCAGGGACAAGAGACCCAGTACTTC

clone_size: few
d_call: TRBD1
j_call: TRBJ1-1
v_call: TRBV27
cdr3_length: 14
cdr3_aa: CASRLDRVNTEAFF
cdr3_nt: TGTGCCAGCAGATTGGACAGGGTGAACACTGAAGCTTTCTTT

clone_size: few
d_call: -
j_call: TRBJ2-3
v_call: TRBV5-1
cdr3_length: 15
cdr3_aa: CASSVAVSGADTQYF
cdr3_nt: TGCGCCAGCAGCGTAGCGGTCTCGGGAGCAGATACGCAGTATTTT

clone_size: few
d_call: TRBD2
j_call: TRBJ2-5
v_call: TRBV19
cdr3_length: 15
cdr3_aa: CASRVGLAGMETQYF
cdr3_nt: TGTGCCAGTAGGGTAGGACTAGCGGGGATGGAGACCCAGTACTTC

clone_size: -
d_call: TRBD1
j_call: TRBJ1-1
v_call: TRBV19
cdr3_length: 15
cdr3_aa: CASRDGGTGNTEAFF
cdr3_nt: TGTGCCAGTAGGGACGGGGGGACAGGGAACACTGAAGCTTTCTTT

clone_size: -
d_call: TRBD2
j_call: TRBJ2-7
v_call: TRBV2
cdr3_length: 15
cdr3_aa: CASSVTSGSSYEQYF
cdr3_nt: TGTGCCAGCAGTGTTACTAGCGGGAGCTCCTACGAGCAGTACTTC

clone_size: -
d_call: TRBD1
j_call: TRBJ1-1
v_call: TRBV6-4
cdr3_length: 14
cdr3_aa: CASTDNRGHTEAFF
cdr3_nt: TGTGCCAGCACTGATAACAGGGGGCACACTGAAGCTTTCTTT

clone_size: -
d_call: -
j_call: TRBJ1-2
v_call: TRBV7-2
cdr3_length: 14
cdr3_aa: CASSVTTGLYGYTF
cdr3_nt: TGTGCCAGCAGCGTAACCACAGGCCTCTATGGCTACACCTTC

clone_size: -
d_call: -
j_call: TRBJ2-1
v_call: TRBV7-6
cdr3_length: 17
cdr3_aa: CASSLAAVGGGRNEQFF
cdr3_nt: TGTGCCAGCAGCTTAGCCGCGGTAGGAGGGGGCAGGAATGAGCAGTTCTTC

clone_size: -
d_call: -
j_call: TRBJ2-1
v_call: TRBV7-8
cdr3_length: 16
cdr3_aa: CASSLAYGDSYNEQFF
cdr3_nt: TGTGCCAGCAGCTTAGCGTACGGGGACTCCTACAATGAGCAGTTCTTC

clone_size: -
d_call: -
j_call: TRBJ1-1
v_call: TRBV5-1
cdr3_length: 14
cdr3_aa: CASSSATGAYEAFF
cdr3_nt: TGCGCCAGCAGCTCGGCGACAGGCGCTTACGAAGCTTTCTTT